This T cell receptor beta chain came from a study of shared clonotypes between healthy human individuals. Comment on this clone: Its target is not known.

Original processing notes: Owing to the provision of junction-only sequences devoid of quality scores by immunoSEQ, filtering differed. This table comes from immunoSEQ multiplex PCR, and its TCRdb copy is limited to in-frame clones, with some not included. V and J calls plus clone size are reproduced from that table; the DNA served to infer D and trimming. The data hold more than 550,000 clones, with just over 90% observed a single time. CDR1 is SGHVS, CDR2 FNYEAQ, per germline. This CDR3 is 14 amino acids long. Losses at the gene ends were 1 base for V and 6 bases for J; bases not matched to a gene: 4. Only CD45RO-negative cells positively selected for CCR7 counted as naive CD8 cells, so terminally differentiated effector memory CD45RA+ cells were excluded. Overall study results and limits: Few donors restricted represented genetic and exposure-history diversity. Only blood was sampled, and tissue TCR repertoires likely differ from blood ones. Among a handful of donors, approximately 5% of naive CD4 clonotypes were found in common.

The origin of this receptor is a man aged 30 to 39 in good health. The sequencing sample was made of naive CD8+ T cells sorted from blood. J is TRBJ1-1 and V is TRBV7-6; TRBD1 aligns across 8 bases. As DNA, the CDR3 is TGTGCCAGCAGCTTAGTGGACAGGGTCGCTGAAGCTTTCTTT. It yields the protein CASSLVDRVAEAFF. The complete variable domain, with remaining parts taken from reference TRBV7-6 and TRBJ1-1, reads GAGVSQSPRYKVTKRGQDVALRCDPISGHVSLYWYRQALGQGPEFLTYFNYEAQQDKSGLPNDRFSAERPEGSISTLTIQRTEQRDSAMYRCASSLVDRVAEAFFGQGTRLTVV.